The 14 T cell receptor beta chains given below trace back to one sample, sequenced in a study of blood T cell repertoires in COVID-19. Sequencing used immunoSEQ multiplex PCR; TCRdb keeps in-frame clones, though not all of them. The sample includes approximately 250,000 clones, around 85% seen only once; the top ten take 9.1%. Sequencing was done on a sample of PBMCs or T cells enriched from blood (not recorded which). Every receptor here comes from a woman aged 50 to 60 with acute COVID-19.

The chain recombines TRBV27 with TRBJ2-3; the match to TRBD2 covers 14 bases. Germline lookup yields CDR1 MNHEY and CDR2 SMNVEV (reference sequence). V shed 5 bases and J 5 bases; nucleotides not matched to a gene: 9. The CDR3 is 17 amino acids. The CDR3 DNA reads TGTGCCAGCAGTCCAAGACTAGCGGGGGGGCTGGGAGATACGCAGTATTTT. Its translation: CASSPRLAGGLGDTQYF.

V and J are TRBV5-4 and TRBJ1-2, with TRBD1 matching 7 bases. CDR3 length equals 14 residues. Losses at the gene ends were 1 base for V and 7 bases for J; bases not matched to a gene: 7. Germline-derived CDR1 and CDR2 are SGHNT and YYREEE (reference sequence). CDR3 residues: CASSLTGVVGGYTF. The CDR3 DNA reads TGTGCCAGCAGCTTGACAGGGGTAGTAGGTGGCTACACCTTC.

This clone has a single count. The rearrangement joins TRBV7-8 to TRBJ1-1; D gene uncertain. In germline, CDR1 is SGHVS, CDR2 FQNEAQ. This CDR3 has 13 residues. V lost 11 bases to trimming and J lost 3 bases, with 16 bases between them. CDR3 nucleotides: TGTGCCGGAAAGAGGAATTGGGACACTGAAGCTTTCTTT. It yields the protein CAGKRNWDTEAFF. Full variable domain (outside the CDR3, taken from reference TRBV7-8 and TRBJ1-1): GAGVSQSPRYKVAKRGQDVALRCDPISGHVSLFWYQQALGQGPEFLTYFQNEAQLDKSGLPSDRFFAERPEGSVSTLKIQRTQQEDSAVYLCAGKRNWDTEAFFGQGTRLTVV.

A single count supports this clone. V gene TRBV2 combines with J gene TRBJ1-2; maybe TRBD1 (6 bases). The germline gives CDR1 SNHLY, CDR2 FYNNEI. The CDR3 covers 12 residues. Trimming removed 5 bases at V and 8 bases at J, with 12 bases between. The CDR3 reads CASSSNRDGYTF. The CDR3 region has the DNA TGTGCCAGCAGTTCCAACAGGGACGGCTACACCTTC.

J is TRBJ1-3 and V is TRBV6-5; D is possibly TRBD1 (6 bases). The CDR3 contains 15 residues. The ends were cut back, 6 bases at V and 0 bases at J, with 12 bases in the middle. Germline loops: CDR1 MNHEY, CDR2 SVGAGI. Here the CDR3 DNA reads TGTGCCAGCAGACCTACAGGGAACTCTGGAAACACCATATATTTT. As protein: CASRPTGNSGNTIYF.

The chain combines TRBV18 with TRBJ2-2; 9 bases line up with TRBD1. The germline CDR1 and CDR2 sequences are KGHSH and LQKENI. CDR3 length equals 19 residues. J was trimmed by 5 bases and V by 0 bases; bases with no gene match: 13. The CDR3 loop is CASSPPRYRGPIGTGELFF. In nucleotides, the CDR3 is TGTGCCAGCTCACCACCACGTTACAGGGGGCCCATAGGAACCGGGGAGCTGTTTTTT.

The chain recombines TRBV19 with TRBJ2-7, with 8 bases aligning to TRBD1. The CDR3 has 15 residues. The germline CDR1 and CDR2 sequences are LNHDA and SQIVND (reference sequence). Trimming cost V 3 bases and J 5 bases; bases outside gene matches: 9. This chain's CDR3 is CASSIGQGWFNEQYF. CDR3 nucleotide sequence: TGTGCCAGTAGTATCGGACAGGGCTGGTTCAACGAGCAGTACTTC.

The CDR3 loop reads CASSALAGGIMQYF. The CDR3, as DNA: TGTGCCAGCAGCGCTCTAGCGGGGGGAATTATGCAGTATTTT. The chain employs TRBV6-2 or TRBV6-3 and TRBJ2-3, with TRBD2 matching 11 bases. The CDR3 length is 14 residues. The junction had 10 bases not matched to a gene; V was cut back by 6 bases and J by 11 bases. The germline V gene has CDR1 MNHEY and CDR2 SVGEGT.

This clone was seen just once. The V call is TRBV19, the J call TRBJ1-5, with D possibly matching TRBD1 (6 bases). The CDR3 is 15 amino acids. V lost 6 bases and J 3 bases, leaving 15 bases between the germline ends. Germline CDR1 LNHDA, CDR2 SQIVND (reference sequence). The CDR3 DNA reads as TGTGCCAGTAGCTCCCGGGACATGGCCAATCAGCCCCAGCATTTT. This codes for CASSSRDMANQPQHF.

This rearrangement joins TRBV19 to TRBJ2-1; 12 bases fit TRBD2. The CDR3 covers 16 residues. Per germline, CDR1 LNHDA and CDR2 SQIVND (reference sequence). J gave up 4 bases and V 6 bases, and 7 bases lay outside the gene matches. The CDR3 region is CASSRGLAGIYNEQFF. The CDR3 DNA reads TGTGCCAGTAGCCGCGGACTAGCGGGGATTTACAATGAGCAGTTCTTC.

This clone was detected once. V is TRBV27 and J is TRBJ1-5, with D unclear. The germline gives CDR1 MNHEY, CDR2 SMNVEV (reference sequence). Trimming removed 0 bases from V and 7 bases from J, with 10 bases in between. The CDR3 totals 14 residues. CDR3 DNA: TGTGCCAGCAGTTTATCCTCGACCGGGCAGCCCCAGCATTTT. Protein sequence: CASSLSSTGQPQHF.

This clone was detected only a few times. The J gene is TRBJ2-1, the V gene TRBV11-2; the D gene is possibly TRBD2 (5 bases). V dropped 5 bases and J dropped 8 bases, with 19 bases sitting between them. Per the germline V gene, CDR1 is SGHAT and CDR2 is FQNNGV. The CDR3 length is 15 residues. The CDR3 nucleotides are TGTGCCAGCAGCCTCTGGTCCCCTCTCGGGGATGAGCAGTTCTTC. Protein: CASSLWSPLGDEQFF.

The J gene is TRBJ1-6, the V gene TRBV3-1 (or the pseudogene TRBV3-2), with 8 bases lining up with TRBD1. The CDR3 is 14 amino acids. Germline CDR1 reads LGHDT; CDR2 reads YNNKEL (reference sequence). Trimming removed 5 bases from V and 8 bases from J; junction bases left unmatched: 5. Here the CDR3 reads CASSETGDDSPLHF. CDR3 nucleotide sequence: TGTGCCAGCAGCGAGACAGGGGATGATTCACCCCTCCACTTT.

This clone was observed once. The CDR3 region has the DNA TGTGCCAGCAGCTTGTGGGGCGTTAGAACTGAAGCTTTCTTT. The encoded protein is CASSLWGVRTEAFF. This chain links TRBV5-4 with TRBJ1-1, with a possible D match to TRBD1 (5 bases). Trimming cost V 1 base and J 5 bases, with 12 bases left between them. The CDR3 has 14 residues. Germline CDR1 and CDR2: SGHNT and YYREEE (reference sequence).